This TCR beta chain comes out of a study of cytomegalovirus exposure and HLA in healthy donors. Study conclusions and caveats: A missense variant in DCLRE1C was later tied to TCR beta V- and J-gene trimming.

The PCR had 60 Vbeta and 13 Jbeta primers. Sequencing was performed with immunoSEQ multiplex PCR; in TCRdb, only in-frame clones are kept and a portion is missing. Among around 110,000 clones listed, about 64% were seen once. Notes on this clone: Its cognate antigen is unknown. The sample contains more than one DNA sequence encoding this CDR3.

The sample comprised PBMCs. The receptor was isolated from a female donor in good health and CMV-seronegative.

The DNA for the CDR3 is TGTGCCAGCAGCTCGGGAGGACAGCCCCAGCATTTT. Protein: CASSSGGQPQHF. V usage is TRBV28 and J usage is TRBJ1-5; D ambiguous. Trimming removed 6 bases from V and 7 bases from J, with 10 bases in between. In germline, CDR1 is MDHEN, CDR2 SYDVKM. The CDR3 is 12 residues long.